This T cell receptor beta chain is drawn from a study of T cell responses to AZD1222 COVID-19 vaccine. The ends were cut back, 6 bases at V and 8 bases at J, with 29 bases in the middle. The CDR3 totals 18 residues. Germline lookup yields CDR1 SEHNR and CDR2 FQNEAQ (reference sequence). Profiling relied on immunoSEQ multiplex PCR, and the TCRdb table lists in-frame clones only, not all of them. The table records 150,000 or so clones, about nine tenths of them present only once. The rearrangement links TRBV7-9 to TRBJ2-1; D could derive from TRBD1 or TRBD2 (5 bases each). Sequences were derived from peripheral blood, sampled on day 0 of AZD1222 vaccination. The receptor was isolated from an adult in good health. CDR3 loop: CASSKPVRTAPRDHEQFF. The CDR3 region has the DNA TGTGCCAGCAGTAAACCGGTACGTACGGCTCCCCGGGACCATGAGCAGTTCTTC.